The rows below give T cell receptor beta chains drawn from one sample of a study of spatial heterogeneity in lung cancer. TCRdb re-derived calls from the 5' RACE reads in MiXCR, one entry per CDR3 protein. The sample yields about 82,000 distinct CDR3 sequences, 10% to 15% seen once. The sample was PBMCs, taken at surgery. The receptors derive from a male donor with early-stage non-small cell lung cancer. CDR3s include the opening cysteine and the closing phenylalanine or tryptophan. Each record gives: D gene, clone size, V gene, J gene, CDR3 DNA, CDR3 protein. A D gene is named only where the DNA matches it firmly. Size values are once, few and many counts, or a class for expanded clones, and some rows have none.

.	.	TRBV6-5	TRBJ1-2	TGTGCCAGCAGTACACAGGGCAGTGGGGACTATGGCTACACCTTC	CASSTQGSGDYGYTF
.	.	TRBV30	TRBJ1-5	TGTGCCTGGAGAACACCAAATAGCAATCAGCCCCAGCATTTT	CAWRTPNSNQPQHF
TRBD2	.	TRBV30	TRBJ2-7	TGTGCCTGTGAACTAGCGGGAAGGTACGAGCAGTACTTC	CACELAGRYEQYF
TRBD1	.	TRBV19	TRBJ2-6	TGTGCCAGTAGTGTGACAGGGGCCGTCCTGACTTTC	CASSVTGAVLTF
.	.	TRBV29-1	TRBJ1-2	TGCAGCGTTGACAGCAACTATGGCTACACCTTC	CSVDSNYGYTF
.	many	TRBV6-5	TRBJ1-5	TGTGCCAGCAGTTACTCTTGGACAGAAGATCAGCCCCAGCATTTT	CASSYSWTEDQPQHF
TRBD2	few	TRBV4-1	TRBJ2-5	TGCGCCAGCAGCCAACCTGGACTAGCGGGAGGGACCCAGTACTTC	CASSQPGLAGGTQYF
TRBD1	few	TRBV20-1	TRBJ2-3	TGCAGTGCTACCACAGGGGCACCTGGCACAGATACGCAGTATTTT	CSATTGAPGTDTQYF
.	.	TRBV6-2/TRBV6-3	TRBJ2-3	TGTGCCAGCAGTTCCTACAGGCGCGGAGATACGCAGTATTTT	CASSSYRRGDTQYF
.	many	TRBV5-6	TRBJ1-1	TGTGCCAGCAGCTCCTACGGGACGGAGAACACTGAAGCTTTCTTT	CASSSYGTENTEAFF
.	few	TRBV7-2	TRBJ2-4	TGTGCCAGCAGCTTAGAAGGGGGGGACATTCAGTACTTC	CASSLEGGDIQYF
.	.	TRBV5-1	TRBJ1-2	TGCGCCAGCAGCTTAGCAAGCAAATATGGCTACACCTTC	CASSLASKYGYTF
.	.	TRBV3-1	TRBJ2-1	TGTGCCAGCAGCCCCCGCGGAGGGGGCGAGAATGAGCAGTTCTTC	CASSPRGGGENEQFF
TRBD1	many	TRBV29-1	TRBJ1-2	TGCAGCGTTGAAGGGACAGGGGGCTTATGGGGCTACACCTTC	CSVEGTGGLWGYTF